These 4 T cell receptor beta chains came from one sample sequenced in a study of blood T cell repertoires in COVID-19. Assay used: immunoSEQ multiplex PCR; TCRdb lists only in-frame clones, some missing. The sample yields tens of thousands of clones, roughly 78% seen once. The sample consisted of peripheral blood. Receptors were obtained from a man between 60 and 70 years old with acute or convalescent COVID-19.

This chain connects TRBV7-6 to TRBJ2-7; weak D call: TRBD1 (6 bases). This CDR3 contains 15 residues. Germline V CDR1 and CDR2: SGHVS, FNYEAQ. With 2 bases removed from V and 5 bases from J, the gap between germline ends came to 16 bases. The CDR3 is CASSLSFTSGDEQYF. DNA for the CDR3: TGTGCCAGCAGCTTAAGTTTCACATCAGGGGACGAGCAGTACTTC.

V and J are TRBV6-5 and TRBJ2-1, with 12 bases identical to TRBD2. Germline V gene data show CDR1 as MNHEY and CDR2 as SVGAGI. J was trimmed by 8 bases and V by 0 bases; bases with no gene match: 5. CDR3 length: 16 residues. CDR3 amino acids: CASSYSMTSGSYEQFF. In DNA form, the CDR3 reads TGTGCCAGCAGTTACTCGATGACTAGCGGGAGCTATGAGCAGTTCTTC.

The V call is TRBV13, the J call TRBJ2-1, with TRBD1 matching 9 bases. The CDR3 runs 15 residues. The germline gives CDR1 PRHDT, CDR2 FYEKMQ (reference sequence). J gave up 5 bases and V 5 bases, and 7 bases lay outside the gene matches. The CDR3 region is CASSPRGQGDNEQFF. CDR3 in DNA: TGTGCCAGCAGCCCTAGGGGACAGGGTGACAATGAGCAGTTCTTC.

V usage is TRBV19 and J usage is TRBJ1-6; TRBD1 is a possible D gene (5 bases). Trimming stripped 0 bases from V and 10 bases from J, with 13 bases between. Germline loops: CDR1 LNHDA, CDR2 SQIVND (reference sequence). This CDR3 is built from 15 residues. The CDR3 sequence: CASSIDGQGRSPLHF. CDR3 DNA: TGTGCCAGTAGTATAGACGGGCAGGGTCGGTCACCCCTCCACTTT.